A selection of T cell receptor beta chains follows, all from one sample in a study of blood T cell repertoires in COVID-19. Here immunoSEQ multiplex PCR was the method, and the copy in TCRdb shows in-frame clones only, minus some. The sample includes 25,000 to 35,000 clones, 90% to 95% of them seen just once. The sample was peripheral blood. These receptors all come from a human donor in a cohort sampled during active COVID-19. CDR3s include the opening cysteine and the closing phenylalanine or tryptophan. Fields, in order: J gene, clone size, D gene, V gene, CDR3 protein, CDR3 DNA. A D gene is named only where the DNA matches it firmly. Clone size is not always given. Where it is, it says once, few, many or a class for expanded clones.

>TRBJ1-2|NA|NA|TRBV11-2
CASSSLNYYGYTF
TGTGCCAGCAGCTCCCTTAACTACTATGGCTACACCTTC
>TRBJ2-3|NA|NA|TRBV10-3
CAISESLAGADTQYF
TGTGCCATCAGTGAGTCCCTAGCAGGCGCAGATACGCAGTATTTT
>TRBJ2-7|NA|TRBD2|TRBV4-1
CASSEPGLAGYSSYEQYF
TGCGCCAGCAGCGAACCGGGACTAGCGGGGTACAGCTCCTACGAGCAGTACTTC
>TRBJ2-1|NA|NA|TRBV3-1/TRBV3-2
CASSPDRILYNEQFF
TGTGCCAGCAGCCCCGACAGGATTCTCTACAATGAGCAGTTCTTC
>TRBJ2-1|once|TRBD2|TRBV6-2/TRBV6-3
CASSYLGEGSNEQFF
TGTGCCAGCAGTTACCTAGGGGAGGGCTCGAATGAGCAGTTCTTC
>TRBJ2-3|NA|NA|TRBV19
CASSKGDETDTQYF
TGTGCCAGTAGTAAGGGGGATGAGACAGATACGCAGTATTTT
>TRBJ2-2|NA|TRBD2|TRBV28
CASSWGTSVTGELFF
TGTGCCAGCAGTTGGGGGACTAGCGTTACCGGGGAGCTGTTTTTT
>TRBJ1-1|NA|TRBD1|TRBV14
CASSTNGQDTEAFF
TGTGCCAGCAGCACTAACGGACAGGACACTGAAGCTTTCTTT
>TRBJ2-3|NA|NA|TRBV7-8
CASSPRRSTDTQYF
TGTGCCAGCAGCCCCCGCAGAAGCACAGATACGCAGTATTTT
>TRBJ2-7|NA|TRBD2|TRBV28
CASSSLAGGPYEQYF
TGTGCCAGCAGCTCTCTAGCGGGAGGGCCCTACGAGCAGTACTTC
>TRBJ1-1|NA|TRBD1|TRBV18
CASSSGQGNTEAFF
TGTGCCAGCTCATCGGGACAGGGGAACACTGAAGCTTTCTTT
>TRBJ1-4|NA|NA|TRBV13
CASSLSGIGEKLFF
TGTGCCAGCAGCTTATCGGGGATCGGCGAAAAACTGTTTTTT
>TRBJ2-7|NA|NA|TRBV3-1/TRBV3-2
CASSQDEPDSLSSYEQYF
TGTGCCAGCAGCCAAGATGAACCGGACTCCCTGAGCTCCTACGAGCAGTACTTC
>TRBJ2-1|once|TRBD2|TRBV6-2/TRBV6-3
CASSYSVGRAGNEQFF
TGTGCCAGCAGTTACTCGGTCGGGAGGGCCGGCAATGAGCAGTTCTTC
>TRBJ2-1|NA|TRBD1|TRBV29-1
CSVERTGAGNEQFF
TGCAGCGTTGAAAGGACAGGGGCCGGGAATGAGCAGTTCTTC
>TRBJ2-7|NA|TRBD2|TRBV14
CASSQDGTSGEQYF
TGTGCCAGCAGCCAAGATGGGACTAGCGGCGAGCAGTACTTC
>TRBJ2-7|NA|NA|TRBV7-3
CASSLSTGSYEQYF
TGTGCCAGCAGCTTAAGTACAGGGTCCTACGAGCAGTACTTC
>TRBJ2-2|once|NA|TRBV18
CASSPNSNGELFF
TGTGCCAGCTCACCAAATAGTAACGGGGAGCTGTTTTTT
>TRBJ2-2|few|NA|TRBV5-1
CASSLVSGTGELFF
TGCGCCAGCAGCTTGGTTTCGGGCACCGGGGAGCTGTTTTTT